The sequence of this TCR beta chain was determined in a study of post-analysis software for immune sequencing data. Broader study findings: The five TRBV segments detected at higher frequency in patients than in controls included TRBV5-6, TRBV5-1 and TRBV20-1.

The table lists this clonotype with a few counts. Its antigen is unknown. Each TCR beta cDNA library carried unique molecular identifiers. Input of about 0.95 to 11 million T cells yielded around 460,000 cDNA molecules. TCRdb re-called the PCR reads with MiXCR, one entry per CDR3 protein. Among roughly 400,000 distinct CDR3 sequences, approximately 42% were seen once, and the ten largest hold 6% to 9%. This CDR3 region has 14 residues. V was clipped by 6 bases and J by 0 bases; unmatched bases: 2. The rearrangement joins TRBV12-3 or TRBV12-4 to TRBJ1-5; 7 positions match TRBD1. Source material: blood. This clonotype was sampled from a girl aged 2-10 years with multiple sclerosis. The CDR3 DNA follows: TGTGCCAGCAGGGGACAGCCTAGCAATCAGCCCCAGCATTTT. Translating gives CASRGQPSNQPQHF.